This T cell receptor (beta chain) is from a study of OX40 agonist ivuxolimab in advanced cancers. Study summary: Three patients responded partially, comprising one with hepatocellular carcinoma and two with cutaneous melanoma. Notes on the study in general: At doses 0.1 to 3.0 mg/kg, CD4+ and CD8+ clones expanded.

Sequencing was performed with immunoSEQ multiplex PCR; in TCRdb, only in-frame clones are kept and a portion is missing. Of 30,000 or so clones listed, roughly 80% were seen once; the top ten hold more than 20%. About this clone: Its antigen remains unknown.

Patients had blood sampled at baseline and again on cycle 4 day 1 and cycle 7 day 1. Germline V lookup: CDR1 MDHEN, CDR2 SYDVKM. V lost 5 bases to trimming and J lost 3 bases; unmatched junction nucleotides: 7. This CDR3 comprises 15 residues. The TCR was taken from an adult with an advanced solid tumor such as melanoma, head and neck, liver or kidney cancer. The sequencing used CD4+ or CD8+ T cells sorted from blood, collected in a trial of the OX40 agonist ivuxolimab. The chain recombines TRBV28 with TRBJ2-5; 9 bases are a match to TRBD1. CDR3 in DNA: TGTGCCAGCAGTCAGACAGGGGGTTTAGAAGAGACCCAGTACTTC. Protein: CASSQTGGLEETQYF. Full variable domain (remainder filled in from reference TRBV28 and TRBJ2-5): DVKVTQSSRYLVKRTGEKVFLECVQDMDHENMFWYRQDPGLGLRLIYFSYDVKMKEKGDIPEGYSVSREKKERFSLILESASTNQTSMYLCASSQTGGLEETQYFGPGTRLLVL.